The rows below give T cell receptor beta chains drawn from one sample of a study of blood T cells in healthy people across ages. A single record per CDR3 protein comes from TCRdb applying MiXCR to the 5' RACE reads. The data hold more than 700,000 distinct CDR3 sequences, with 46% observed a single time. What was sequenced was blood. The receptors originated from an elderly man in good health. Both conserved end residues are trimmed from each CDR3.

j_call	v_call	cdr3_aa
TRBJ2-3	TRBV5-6	ASSFRLAGGIADTQY
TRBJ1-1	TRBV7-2	ASSFGGVNTEAF
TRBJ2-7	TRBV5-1	ASRSRERSEQY
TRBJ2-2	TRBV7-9	ASSPRPYTGELF
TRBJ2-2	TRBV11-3	ASKLAGDTGELF
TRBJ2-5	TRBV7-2	ASSFPGRAETQY
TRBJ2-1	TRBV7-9	ASSPVRWAQGHEQF
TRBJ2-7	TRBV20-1	SASGQGNSYEQY
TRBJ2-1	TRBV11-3	ASSLSGPGPEEQF
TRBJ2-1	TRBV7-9	ASSLAAGVFNEQF
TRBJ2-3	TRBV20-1	SARMPGLRPTDTQY
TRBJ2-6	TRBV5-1	ASSPWLGLAGTGANVLT
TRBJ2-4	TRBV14	ASSSSEDIQY
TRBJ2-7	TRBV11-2	ASSFSLSVRVDEQY
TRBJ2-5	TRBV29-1	SVDTGSQETQY
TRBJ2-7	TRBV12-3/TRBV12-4	ASTKDYRAEY
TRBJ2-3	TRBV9	ASSVWTRGDTQY
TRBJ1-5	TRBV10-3	AIRTENQPQH
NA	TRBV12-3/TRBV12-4	ASSLTSGRGAGEQY
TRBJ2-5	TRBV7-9	ASSLGAQWGETQY
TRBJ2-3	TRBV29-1	SVRLNTDTQY
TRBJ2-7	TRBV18	ASSPTHEQY
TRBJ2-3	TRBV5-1	ASSLSSGDTDTQY